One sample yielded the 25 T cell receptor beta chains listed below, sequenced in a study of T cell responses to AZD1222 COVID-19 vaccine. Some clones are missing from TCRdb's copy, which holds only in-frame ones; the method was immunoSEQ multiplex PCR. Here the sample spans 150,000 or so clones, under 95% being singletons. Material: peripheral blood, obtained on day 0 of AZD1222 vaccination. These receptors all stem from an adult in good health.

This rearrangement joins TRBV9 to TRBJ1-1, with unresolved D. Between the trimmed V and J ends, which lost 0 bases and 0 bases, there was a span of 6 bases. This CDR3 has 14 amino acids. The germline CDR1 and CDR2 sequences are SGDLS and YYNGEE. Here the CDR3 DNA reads TGTGCCAGCAGCGTAGGACGGATGAACACTGAAGCTTTCTTT. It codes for CASSVGRMNTEAFF. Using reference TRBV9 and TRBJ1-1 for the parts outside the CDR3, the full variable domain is DSGVTQTPKHLITATGQRVTLRCSPRSGDLSVYWYQQSLDQGLQFLIQYYNGEERAKGNILERFSAQQFPDLHSELNLSSLELGDSALYFCASSVGRMNTEAFFGQGTRLTVV.

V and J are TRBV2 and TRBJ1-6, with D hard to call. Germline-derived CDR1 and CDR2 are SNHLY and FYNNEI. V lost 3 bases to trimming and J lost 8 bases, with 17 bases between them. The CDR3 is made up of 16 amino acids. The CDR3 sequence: CASSDVRTDLDSPLHF. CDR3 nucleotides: TGTGCCAGCAGTGATGTCAGGACTGACTTGGATTCACCCCTCCACTTT. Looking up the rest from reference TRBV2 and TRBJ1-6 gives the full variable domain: EPEVTQTPSHQVTQMGQEVILRCVPISNHLYFYWYRQILGQKVEFLVSFYNNEISEKSEIFDDQFSVERPDGSNFTLKIRSTKLEDSAMYFCASSDVRTDLDSPLHFGNGTRLTVT.

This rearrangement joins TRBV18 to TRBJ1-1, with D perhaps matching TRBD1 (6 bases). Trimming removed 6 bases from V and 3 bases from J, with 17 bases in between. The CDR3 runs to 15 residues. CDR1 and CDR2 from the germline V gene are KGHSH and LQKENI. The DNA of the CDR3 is TGTGCCAGCTCTGCGGACAGCCCTGGGCACACTGAAGCTTTCTTT. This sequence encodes CASSADSPGHTEAFF.

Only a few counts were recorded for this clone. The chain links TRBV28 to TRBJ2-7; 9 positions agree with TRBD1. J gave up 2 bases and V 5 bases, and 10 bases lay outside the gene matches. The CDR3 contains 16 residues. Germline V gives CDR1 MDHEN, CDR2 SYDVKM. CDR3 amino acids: CASSRPTGGTPYEQYF. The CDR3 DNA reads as TGTGCCAGCAGTAGACCCACAGGGGGCACGCCCTACGAGCAGTACTTC.

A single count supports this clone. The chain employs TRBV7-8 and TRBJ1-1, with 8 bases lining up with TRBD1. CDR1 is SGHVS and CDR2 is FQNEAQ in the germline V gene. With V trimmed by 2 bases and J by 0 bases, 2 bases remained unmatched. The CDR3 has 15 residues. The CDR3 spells CASSLHRGMNTEAFF. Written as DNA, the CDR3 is TGTGCCAGCAGCTTACACAGGGGGATGAACACTGAAGCTTTCTTT. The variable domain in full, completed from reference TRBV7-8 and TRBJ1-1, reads GAGVSQSPRYKVAKRGQDVALRCDPISGHVSLFWYQQALGQGPEFLTYFQNEAQLDKSGLPSDRFFAERPEGSVSTLKIQRTQQEDSAVYLCASSLHRGMNTEAFFGQGTRLTVV.

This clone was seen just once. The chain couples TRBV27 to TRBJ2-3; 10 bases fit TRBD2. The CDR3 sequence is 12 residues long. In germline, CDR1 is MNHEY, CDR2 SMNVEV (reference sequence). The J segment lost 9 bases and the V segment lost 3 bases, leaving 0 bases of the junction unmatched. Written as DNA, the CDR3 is TGTGCCAGCAGTTTGACTAGCGGGACGCAGTATTTT. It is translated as CASSLTSGTQYF.

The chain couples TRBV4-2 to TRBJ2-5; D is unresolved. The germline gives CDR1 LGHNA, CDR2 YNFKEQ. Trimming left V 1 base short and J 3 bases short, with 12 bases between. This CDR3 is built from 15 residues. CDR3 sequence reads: CASSQAALSKETQYF. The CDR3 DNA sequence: TGTGCCAGCAGCCAAGCAGCCCTATCTAAAGAGACCCAGTACTTC.

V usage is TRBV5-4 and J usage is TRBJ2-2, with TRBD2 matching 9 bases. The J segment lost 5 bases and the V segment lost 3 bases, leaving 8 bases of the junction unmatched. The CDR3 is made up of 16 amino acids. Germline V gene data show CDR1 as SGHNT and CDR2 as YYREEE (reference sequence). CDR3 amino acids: CASSSGLARRTGELFF. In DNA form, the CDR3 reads TGTGCCAGCAGCTCAGGACTAGCGAGAAGGACCGGGGAGCTGTTTTTT.

CDR3 coding DNA: TGTGCCAGCAACACTCAGGGAAAGGATACCGGGGAGCTGTTTTTT. Encoded protein: CASNTQGKDTGELFF. V gene TRBV28 combines with J gene TRBJ2-2, with a possible D match to TRBD1 (5 bases). Germline V gene sequence: CDR1 MDHEN, CDR2 SYDVKM. This CDR3 spans 15 amino acids. V was trimmed by 7 bases and J by 5 bases, leaving 17 bases between them.

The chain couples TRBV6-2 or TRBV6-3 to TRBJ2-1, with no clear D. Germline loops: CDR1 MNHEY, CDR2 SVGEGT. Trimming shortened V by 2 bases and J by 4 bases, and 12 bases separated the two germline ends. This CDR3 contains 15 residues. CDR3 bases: TGTGCCAGCAGTTACCAGGTGGTCTCTTACAATGAGCAGTTCTTC. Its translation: CASSYQVVSYNEQFF.

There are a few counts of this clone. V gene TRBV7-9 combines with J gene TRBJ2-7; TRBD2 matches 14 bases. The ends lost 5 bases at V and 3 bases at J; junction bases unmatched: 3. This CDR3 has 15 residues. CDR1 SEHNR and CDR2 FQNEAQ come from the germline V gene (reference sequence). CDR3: CASSRGLAGVYEQYF. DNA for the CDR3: TGTGCCAGCAGCCGGGGACTAGCGGGAGTCTACGAGCAGTACTTC.

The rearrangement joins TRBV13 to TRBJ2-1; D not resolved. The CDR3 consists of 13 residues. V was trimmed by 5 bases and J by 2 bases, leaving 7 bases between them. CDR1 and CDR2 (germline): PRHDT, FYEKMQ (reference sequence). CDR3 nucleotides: TGTGCCAGCAGCCACCCTCCCTACAATGAGCAGTTCTTC. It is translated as CASSHPPYNEQFF.

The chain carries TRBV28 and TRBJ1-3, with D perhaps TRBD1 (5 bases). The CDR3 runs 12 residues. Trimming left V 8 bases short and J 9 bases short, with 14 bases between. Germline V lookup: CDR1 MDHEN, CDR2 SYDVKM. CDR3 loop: CASSIGARTIYF. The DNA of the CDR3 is TGTGCCAGCTCGATAGGGGCCCGCACCATATATTTT.

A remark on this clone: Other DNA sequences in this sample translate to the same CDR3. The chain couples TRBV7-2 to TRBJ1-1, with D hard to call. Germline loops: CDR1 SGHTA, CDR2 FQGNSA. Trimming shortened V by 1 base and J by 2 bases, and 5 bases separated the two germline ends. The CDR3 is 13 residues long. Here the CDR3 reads CASSLVGNTEAFF. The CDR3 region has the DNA TGTGCCAGCAGCTTAGTCGGCAACACTGAAGCTTTCTTT.

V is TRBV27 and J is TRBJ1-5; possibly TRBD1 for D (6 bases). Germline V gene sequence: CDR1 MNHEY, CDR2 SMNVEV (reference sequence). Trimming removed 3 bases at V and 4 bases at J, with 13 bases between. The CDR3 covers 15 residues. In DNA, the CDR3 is TGTGCCAGCAGTTTTGGTTGGGGGGCTAATCAGCCCCAGCATTTT. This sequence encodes CASSFGWGANQPQHF.

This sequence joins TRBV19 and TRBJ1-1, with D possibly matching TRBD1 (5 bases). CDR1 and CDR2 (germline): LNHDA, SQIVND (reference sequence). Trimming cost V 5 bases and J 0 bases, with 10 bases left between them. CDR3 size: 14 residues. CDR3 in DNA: TGTGCCAGTAGTTACGGGACCTTGAACACTGAAGCTTTCTTT. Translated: CASSYGTLNTEAFF.

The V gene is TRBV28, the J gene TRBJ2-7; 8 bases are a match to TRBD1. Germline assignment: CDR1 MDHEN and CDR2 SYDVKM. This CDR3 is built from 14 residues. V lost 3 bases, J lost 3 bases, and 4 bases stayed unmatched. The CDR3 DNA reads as TGTGCCAGCAGTTTGACAGGGGCAGGCTACGAGCAGTACTTC. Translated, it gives CASSLTGAGYEQYF.

The CDR3 here is CASSPGPQNTEAFF. The CDR3 coding sequence is TGCGCCAGCAGCCCCGGGCCTCAGAACACTGAAGCTTTCTTT. The chain uses TRBV4-1 and TRBJ1-1, with no clear D. The V end was cut by 4 bases, the J end by 1 base, with 10 bases between. The CDR3 sequence is 14 residues long. Per the germline V gene, CDR1 is MGHRA and CDR2 is YSYEKL.

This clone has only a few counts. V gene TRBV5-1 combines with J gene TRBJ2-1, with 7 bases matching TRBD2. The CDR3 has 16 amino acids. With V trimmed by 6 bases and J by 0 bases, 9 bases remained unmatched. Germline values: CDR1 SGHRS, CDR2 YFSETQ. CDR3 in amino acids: CASTVSPGGSYNEQFF. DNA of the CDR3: TGCGCCAGCACTGTCTCCCCGGGGGGCTCCTACAATGAGCAGTTCTTC.

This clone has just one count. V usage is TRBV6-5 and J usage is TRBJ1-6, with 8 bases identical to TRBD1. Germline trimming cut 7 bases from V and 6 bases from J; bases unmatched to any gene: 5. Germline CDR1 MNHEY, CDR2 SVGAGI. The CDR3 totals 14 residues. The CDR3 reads CASNQGASNSPLHF. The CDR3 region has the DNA TGTGCCAGCAATCAGGGGGCAAGTAATTCACCCCTCCACTTT.

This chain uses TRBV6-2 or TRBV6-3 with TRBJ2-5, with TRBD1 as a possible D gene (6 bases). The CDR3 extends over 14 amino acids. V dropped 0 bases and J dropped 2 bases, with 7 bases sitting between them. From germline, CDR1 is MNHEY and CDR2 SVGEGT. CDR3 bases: TGTGCCAGCAGTTACTCGAGGGGGCAAGAGACCCAGTACTTC. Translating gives CASSYSRGQETQYF.

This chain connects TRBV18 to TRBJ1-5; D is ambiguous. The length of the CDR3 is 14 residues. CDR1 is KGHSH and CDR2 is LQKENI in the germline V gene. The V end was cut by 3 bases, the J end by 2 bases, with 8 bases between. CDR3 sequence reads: CASSPTQRNQPQHF. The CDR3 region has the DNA TGTGCCAGCTCACCCACACAGCGCAATCAGCCCCAGCATTTT. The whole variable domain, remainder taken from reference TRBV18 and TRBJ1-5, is NAGVMQNPRHLVRRRGQEARLRCSPMKGHSHVYWYRQLPEEGLKFMVYLQKENIIDESGMPKERFSAEFPKEGPSILRIQQVVRGDSAAYFCASSPTQRNQPQHFGDGTRLSIL.

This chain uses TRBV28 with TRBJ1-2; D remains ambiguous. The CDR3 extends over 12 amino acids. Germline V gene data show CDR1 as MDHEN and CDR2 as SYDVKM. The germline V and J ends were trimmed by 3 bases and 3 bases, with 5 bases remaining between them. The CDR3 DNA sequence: TGTGCCAGCAGTTTGAGTTACTATGGCTACACCTTC. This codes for CASSLSYYGYTF.

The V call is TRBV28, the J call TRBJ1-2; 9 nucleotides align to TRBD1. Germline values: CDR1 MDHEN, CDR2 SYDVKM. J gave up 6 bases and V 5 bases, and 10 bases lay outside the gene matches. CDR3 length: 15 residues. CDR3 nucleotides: TGTGCCAGCAGTCCCCGGGGACAGGGCTTGAATGGCTACACCTTC. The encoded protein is CASSPRGQGLNGYTF.

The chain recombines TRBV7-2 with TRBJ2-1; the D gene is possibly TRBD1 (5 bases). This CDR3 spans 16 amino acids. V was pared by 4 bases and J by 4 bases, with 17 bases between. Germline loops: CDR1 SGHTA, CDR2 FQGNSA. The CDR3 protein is CASSSSGASNYNEQFF. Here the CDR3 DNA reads TGTGCCAGCAGCTCCAGTGGGGCTTCGAATTACAATGAGCAGTTCTTC.